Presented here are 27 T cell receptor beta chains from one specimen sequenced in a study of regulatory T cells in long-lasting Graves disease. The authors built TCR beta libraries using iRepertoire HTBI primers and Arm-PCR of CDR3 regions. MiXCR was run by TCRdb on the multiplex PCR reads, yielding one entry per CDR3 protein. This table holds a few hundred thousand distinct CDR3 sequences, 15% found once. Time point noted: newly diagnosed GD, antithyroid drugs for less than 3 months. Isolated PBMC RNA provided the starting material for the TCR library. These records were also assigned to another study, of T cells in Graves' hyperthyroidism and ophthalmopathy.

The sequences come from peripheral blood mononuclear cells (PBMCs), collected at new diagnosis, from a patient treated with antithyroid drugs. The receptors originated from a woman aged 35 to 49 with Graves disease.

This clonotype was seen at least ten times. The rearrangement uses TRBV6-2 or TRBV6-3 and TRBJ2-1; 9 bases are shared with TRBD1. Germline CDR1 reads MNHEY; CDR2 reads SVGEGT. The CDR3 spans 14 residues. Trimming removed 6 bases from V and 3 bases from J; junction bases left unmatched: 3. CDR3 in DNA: TGTGCCAGCAGACGGACAGGGGACTACAATGAGCAGTTCTTC. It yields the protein CASRRTGDYNEQFF.

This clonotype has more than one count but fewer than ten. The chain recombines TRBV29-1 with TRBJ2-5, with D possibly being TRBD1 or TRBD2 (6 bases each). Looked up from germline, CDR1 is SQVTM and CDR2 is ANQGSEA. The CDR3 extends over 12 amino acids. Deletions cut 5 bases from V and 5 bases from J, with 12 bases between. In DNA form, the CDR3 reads TGCAGCGTTATCAGGGGAGGTGAGACCCAGTACTTC. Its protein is CSVIRGGETQYF.

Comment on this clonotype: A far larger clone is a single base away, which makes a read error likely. The CDR3: CASSLPGISNEKLFF. CDR3 DNA sequence: TGTGCCAGCAGTTTGCCGGGTATCTCTAATGAAAAACTGTTTTTT. V gene TRBV28 combines with J gene TRBJ1-4; no definite D call. Per the germline V gene, CDR1 is MDHEN and CDR2 is SYDVKM. The CDR3 covers 15 residues. V was clipped by 3 bases and J by 3 bases, with 11 bases between them. Together with reference TRBV28 and TRBJ1-4, the CDR3 gives the full variable domain: DVKVTQSSRYLVKRTGEKVFLECVQDMDHENMFWYRQDPGLGLRLIYFSYDVKMKEKGDIPEGYSVSREKKERFSLILESASTNQTSMYLCASSLPGISNEKLFFGSGTQLSVL.

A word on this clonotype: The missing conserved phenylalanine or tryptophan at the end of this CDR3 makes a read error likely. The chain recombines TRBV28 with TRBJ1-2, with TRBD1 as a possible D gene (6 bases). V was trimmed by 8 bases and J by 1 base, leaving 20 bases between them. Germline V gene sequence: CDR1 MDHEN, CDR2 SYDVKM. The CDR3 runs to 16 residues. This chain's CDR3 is CASGLHTGSDNYGYTL. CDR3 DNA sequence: TGTGCCAGCGGCTTACACACAGGGAGTGATAACTATGGCTACACCCTC.

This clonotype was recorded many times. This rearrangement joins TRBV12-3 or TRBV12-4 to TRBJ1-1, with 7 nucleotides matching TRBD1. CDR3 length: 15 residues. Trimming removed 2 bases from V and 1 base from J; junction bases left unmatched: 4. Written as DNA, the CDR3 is TGTGCCAGCAGTTTAATGGGGACAGCGAACACTGAAGCTTTCTTT. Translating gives CASSLMGTANTEAFF.

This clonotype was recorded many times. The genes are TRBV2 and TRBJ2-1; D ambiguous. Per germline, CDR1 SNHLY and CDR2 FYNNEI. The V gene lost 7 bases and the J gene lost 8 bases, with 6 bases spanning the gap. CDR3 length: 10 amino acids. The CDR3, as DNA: TGTGCCAGCATTTGGCATGAGCAGTTCTTC. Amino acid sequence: CASIWHEQFF.

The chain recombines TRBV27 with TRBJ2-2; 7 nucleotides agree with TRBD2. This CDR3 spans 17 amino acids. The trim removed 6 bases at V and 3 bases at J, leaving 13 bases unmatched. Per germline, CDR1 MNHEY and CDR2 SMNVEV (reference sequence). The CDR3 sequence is CASRTSASGADTGELFF. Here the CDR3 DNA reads TGTGCCAGCAGGACAAGCGCAAGCGGGGCTGACACCGGGGAGCTGTTTTTT.

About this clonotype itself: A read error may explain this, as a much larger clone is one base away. The CDR3 DNA reads as TGTGCCGGCAGGGGGTCAGGGGGCTACACAGATACGCAGTATTTT. This sequence encodes CAGRGSGGYTDTQYF. The rearrangement uses TRBV6-2 or TRBV6-3 and TRBJ2-3, with TRBD1 matching 8 bases. CDR1 is MNHEY and CDR2 is SVGEGT in the germline V gene. This CDR3 is built from 15 residues.

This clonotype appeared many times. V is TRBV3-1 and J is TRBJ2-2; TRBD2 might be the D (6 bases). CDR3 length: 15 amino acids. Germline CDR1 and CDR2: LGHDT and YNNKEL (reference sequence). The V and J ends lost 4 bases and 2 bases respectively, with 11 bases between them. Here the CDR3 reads CASSRGEANTGELFF. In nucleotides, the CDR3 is TGTGCCAGCAGCCGGGGGGAAGCAAACACCGGGGAGCTGTTTTTT.

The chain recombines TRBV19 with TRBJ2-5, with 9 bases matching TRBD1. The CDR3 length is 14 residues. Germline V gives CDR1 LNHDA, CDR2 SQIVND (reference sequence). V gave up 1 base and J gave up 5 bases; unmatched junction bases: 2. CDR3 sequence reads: CASSIGQGGETQYF. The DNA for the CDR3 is TGTGCCAGTAGTATAGGACAGGGGGGCGAGACCCAGTACTTC.

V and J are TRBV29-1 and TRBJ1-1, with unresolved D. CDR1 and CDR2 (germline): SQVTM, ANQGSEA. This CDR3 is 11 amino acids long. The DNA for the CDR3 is TGCAGTGTTCATAGGAACACTGAAGCTTTCTTT. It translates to CSVHRNTEAFF.

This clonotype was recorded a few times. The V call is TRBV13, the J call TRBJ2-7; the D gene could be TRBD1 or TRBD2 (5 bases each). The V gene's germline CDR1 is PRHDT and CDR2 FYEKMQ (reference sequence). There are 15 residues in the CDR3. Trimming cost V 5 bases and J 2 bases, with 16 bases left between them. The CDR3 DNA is TGTGCCAGCAGCCTTATGCAGGGAGTGGCCTACGAGCAGTACTTC. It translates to CASSLMQGVAYEQYF.

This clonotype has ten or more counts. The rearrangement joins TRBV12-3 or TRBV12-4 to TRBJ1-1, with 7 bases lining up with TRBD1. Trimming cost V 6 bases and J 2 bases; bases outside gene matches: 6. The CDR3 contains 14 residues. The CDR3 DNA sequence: TGTGCCAGCAGGAGACAGGGATTAAACACTGAAGCTTTCTTT. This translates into CASRRQGLNTEAFF.

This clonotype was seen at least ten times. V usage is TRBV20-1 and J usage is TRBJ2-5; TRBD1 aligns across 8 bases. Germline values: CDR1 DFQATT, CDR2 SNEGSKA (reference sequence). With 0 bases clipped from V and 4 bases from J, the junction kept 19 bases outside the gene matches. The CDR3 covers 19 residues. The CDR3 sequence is CSARDRLVHDRGILETQYF. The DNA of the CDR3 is TGCAGTGCTAGAGACAGACTAGTACACGACAGGGGAATTCTAGAGACCCAGTACTTC.

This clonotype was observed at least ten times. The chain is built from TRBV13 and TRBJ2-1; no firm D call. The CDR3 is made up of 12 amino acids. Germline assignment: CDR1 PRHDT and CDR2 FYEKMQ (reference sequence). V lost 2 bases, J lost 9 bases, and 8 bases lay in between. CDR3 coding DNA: TGTGCCAGCAGCTTAACGGGCTTTGAGCAGTTCTTC. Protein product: CASSLTGFEQFF.

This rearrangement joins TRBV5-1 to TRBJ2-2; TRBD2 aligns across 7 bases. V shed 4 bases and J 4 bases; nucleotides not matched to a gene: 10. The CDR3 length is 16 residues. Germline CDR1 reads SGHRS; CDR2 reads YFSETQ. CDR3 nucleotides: TGCGCCAGCAGCCCCCCCGGCCCGGGAGGCACCGGGGAGCTGTTTTTT. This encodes CASSPPGPGGTGELFF.

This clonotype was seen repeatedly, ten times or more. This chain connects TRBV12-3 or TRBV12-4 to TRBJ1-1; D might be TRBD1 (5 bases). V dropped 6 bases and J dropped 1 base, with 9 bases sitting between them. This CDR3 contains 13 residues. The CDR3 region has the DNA TGTGCCAGCAGACCCGGGGGGAACACTGAAGCTTTCTTT. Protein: CASRPGGNTEAFF.

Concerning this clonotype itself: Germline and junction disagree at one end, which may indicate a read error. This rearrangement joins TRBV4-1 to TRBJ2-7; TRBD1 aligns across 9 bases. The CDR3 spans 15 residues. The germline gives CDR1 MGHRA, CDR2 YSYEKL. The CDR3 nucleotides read TGTGCCAGCAGCTTGACCATGGGACAGGGTTACGAGCAGTACTTC. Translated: CASSLTMGQGYEQYF.

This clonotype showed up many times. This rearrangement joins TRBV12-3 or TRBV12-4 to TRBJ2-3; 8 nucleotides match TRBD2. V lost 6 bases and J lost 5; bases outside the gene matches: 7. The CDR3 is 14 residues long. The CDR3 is CASSRGLAGDTQYF. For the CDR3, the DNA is TGTGCCAGCAGCCGTGGACTAGCAGGAGATACGCAGTATTTT.

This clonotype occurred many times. CDR3 region: CASSQGQGAKTYEQYF. CDR3 nucleotides: TGCGCCAGCAGCCAGGGACAGGGGGCAAAGACCTACGAGCAGTACTTC. V is TRBV5-1 and J is TRBJ2-7; 12 nucleotides match TRBD1. Germline V gene data show CDR1 as SGHRS and CDR2 as YFSETQ. The V segment lost 4 bases and the J segment 2 bases; nucleotides outside the gene matches: 7. CDR3 size: 16 residues.

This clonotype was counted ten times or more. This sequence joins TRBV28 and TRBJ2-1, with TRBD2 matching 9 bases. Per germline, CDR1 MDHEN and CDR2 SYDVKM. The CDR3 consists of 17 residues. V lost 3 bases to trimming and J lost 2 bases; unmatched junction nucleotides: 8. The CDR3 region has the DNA TGTGCCAGCAGTTTTTATGGGGCTAGCGGGACCTACAATGAGCAGTTCTTC. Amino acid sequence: CASSFYGASGTYNEQFF.

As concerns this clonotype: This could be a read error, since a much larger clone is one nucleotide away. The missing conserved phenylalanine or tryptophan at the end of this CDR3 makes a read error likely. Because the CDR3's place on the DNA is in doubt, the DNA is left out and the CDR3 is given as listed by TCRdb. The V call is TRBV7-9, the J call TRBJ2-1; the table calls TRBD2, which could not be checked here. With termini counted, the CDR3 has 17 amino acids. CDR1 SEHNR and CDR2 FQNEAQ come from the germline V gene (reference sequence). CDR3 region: CASSLASGRWGTDTQYL.

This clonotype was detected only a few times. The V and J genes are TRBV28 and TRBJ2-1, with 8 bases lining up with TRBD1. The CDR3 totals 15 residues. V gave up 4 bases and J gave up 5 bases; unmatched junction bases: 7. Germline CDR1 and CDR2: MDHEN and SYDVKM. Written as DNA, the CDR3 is TGTGCCAGCAGTTCCACAGGGGGGCCCCACAATGAGCAGTTCTTC. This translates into CASSSTGGPHNEQFF.

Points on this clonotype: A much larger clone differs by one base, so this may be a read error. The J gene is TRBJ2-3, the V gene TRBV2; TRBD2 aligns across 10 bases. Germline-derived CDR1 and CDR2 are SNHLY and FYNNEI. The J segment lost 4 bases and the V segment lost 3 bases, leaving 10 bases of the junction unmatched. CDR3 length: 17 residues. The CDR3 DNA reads TGTGCCAGCAGTGACCCAAGGGCTAGCGGGAGTTCAGATACGCAGTATTTT. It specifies CASSDPRASGSSDTQYF.

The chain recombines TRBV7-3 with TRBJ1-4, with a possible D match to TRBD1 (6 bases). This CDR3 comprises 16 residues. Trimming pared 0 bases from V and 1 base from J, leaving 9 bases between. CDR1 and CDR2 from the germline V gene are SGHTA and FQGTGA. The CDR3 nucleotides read TGTGCCAGCAGCTTAACGATGACAGGAACTAATGAAAAACTGTTTTTT. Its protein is CASSLTMTGTNEKLFF.

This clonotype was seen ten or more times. The CDR3, as DNA: TGTGCCAGCAACCCTTACACAGGGGGCTTGGTGGGCACTGAAGCTTTCTTT. Protein: CASNPYTGGLVGTEAFF. The chain carries TRBV11-2 and TRBJ1-1, with TRBD1 matching over 9 bases. Germline CDR1 reads SGHAT; CDR2 reads FQNNGV. J gave up 4 bases and V 7 bases, and 16 bases lay outside the gene matches. This CDR3 is 17 amino acids long.

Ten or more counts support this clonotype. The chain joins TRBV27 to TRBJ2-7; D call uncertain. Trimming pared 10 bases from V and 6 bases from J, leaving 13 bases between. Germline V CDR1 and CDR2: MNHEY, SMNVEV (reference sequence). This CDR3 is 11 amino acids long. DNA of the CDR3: TGTGCCATTGGGCAGGCTGGCGAGCAGTACTTC. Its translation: CAIGQAGEQYF.